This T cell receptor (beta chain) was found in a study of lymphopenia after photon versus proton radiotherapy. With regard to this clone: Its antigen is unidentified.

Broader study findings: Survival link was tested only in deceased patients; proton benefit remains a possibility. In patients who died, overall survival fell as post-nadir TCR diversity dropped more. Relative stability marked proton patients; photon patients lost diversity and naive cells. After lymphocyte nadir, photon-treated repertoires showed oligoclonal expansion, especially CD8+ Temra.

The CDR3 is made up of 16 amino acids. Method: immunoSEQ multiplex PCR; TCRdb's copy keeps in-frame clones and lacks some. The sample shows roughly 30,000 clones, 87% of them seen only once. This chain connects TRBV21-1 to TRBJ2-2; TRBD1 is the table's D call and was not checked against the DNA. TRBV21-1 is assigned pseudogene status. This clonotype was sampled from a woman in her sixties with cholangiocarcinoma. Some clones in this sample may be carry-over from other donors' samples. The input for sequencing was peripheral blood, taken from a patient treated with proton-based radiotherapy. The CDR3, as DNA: TGTGCCAGCAGCACACCGGACAGGGCTAACACCGGGGAGCTGTTTTTT. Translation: CASSTPDRANTGELFF.